Reported below is one TCR beta chain. The data originate from a study of T cell changes during pregnancy in multiple sclerosis. Assay: immunoSEQ multiplex PCR; the TCRdb copy retains only in-frame clones and omits some. The sample holds some 27,000 clones; 89% are singletons and the top ten take roughly 0.79%. V lost 1 base to trimming and J lost 7 bases; unmatched junction nucleotides: 7. Germline V gives CDR1 LNHDA, CDR2 SQIVND (reference sequence). The CDR3 has 16 amino acids. The rearrangement joins TRBV19 to TRBJ2-1; 10 bases are a match to TRBD2. The sequenced sample was CD4+ T cells from peripheral blood mononuclear cells, obtained in the second trimester of pregnancy. The receptor was derived from a female donor with multiple sclerosis, enrolled in a pregnancy study. The CDR3 is CASSIGPAGGQNEQFF. In nucleotides, the CDR3 is TGTGCCAGTAGTATAGGTCCAGCGGGGGGGCAAAATGAGCAGTTCTTC.